The next 26 T cell receptor beta chains were all read from a single sample in a study of TIL therapy for anti-PD-1-resistant metastatic lung cancer. Described time point: pre-treatment sample, taken before nivolumab and TIL therapy. The tumor samples were excised metastases, mostly pleural nodules or supraclavicular lymph nodes. The libraries were made with immunoSEQ v3. Method: immunoSEQ multiplex PCR; TCRdb's copy keeps in-frame clones and lacks some. The table includes under 100,000 clones, about three fifths detected once. Material: tumor tissue, obtained at baseline. The receptors shown here come from a person aged 25 to 80 with non-small cell lung cancer.

The V call is TRBV4-3, the J call TRBJ2-7; D is undetermined. The germline CDR1 and CDR2 sequences are LGHNA and YSLEER. Trimming shortened V by 1 base and J by 0 bases, and 7 bases separated the two germline ends. This CDR3 is built from 14 residues. For the CDR3, the DNA is TGCGCCAGCAGCCAAGGGCGGAGCTCCTACGAGCAGTACTTC. It specifies CASSQGRSSYEQYF.

The rearrangement uses TRBV20-1 and TRBJ1-6; 10 bases line up with TRBD1. Germline assignment: CDR1 DFQATT and CDR2 SNEGSKA (reference sequence). The V gene end was trimmed by 3 bases and the J gene end by 8 bases; junction bases not matched to a gene: 4. The CDR3 consists of 14 residues. In nucleotides, the CDR3 is TGCAGTGCTAGTCCCGGGACAGGGGATTCACCCCTCCACTTT. It codes for CSASPGTGDSPLHF.

The V call is TRBV20-1, the J call TRBJ2-3; D is undetermined. This CDR3 has 18 amino acids. The V end lost 3 bases, the J end lost 0 bases, and 22 bases lay between the germline ends. CDR1 and CDR2 from the germline V gene are DFQATT and SNEGSKA (reference sequence). This CDR3 is CSASGLVGWEPSTDTQYF. CDR3 bases: TGCAGTGCTAGTGGCCTAGTTGGATGGGAACCTAGCACAGATACGCAGTATTTT.

J is TRBJ2-2 and V is TRBV9, with D possibly being TRBD2 (5 bases). CDR3 length: 15 residues. V was pared by 0 bases and J by 3 bases, with 9 bases between. CDR1 is SGDLS, CDR2 YYNGEE, per germline. CDR3 DNA: TGTGCCAGCAGCGTAGGGATTAGCGACACCGGGGAGCTGTTTTTT. Protein product: CASSVGISDTGELFF.

This chain links TRBV30 with TRBJ1-2; no definite D call. CDR3 length: 12 residues. Looked up from germline, CDR1 is GTSNPN and CDR2 is SVGIG (reference sequence). V shed 4 bases and J shed 6 bases, with 12 bases lying between them. The CDR3 reads CAWNPPSDGYTF. CDR3 sequence (DNA): TGTGCCTGGAATCCCCCCTCGGATGGCTACACCTTC.

The chain is built from TRBV24-1 and TRBJ2-5; no clear D gene. The length of the CDR3 is 12 residues. Per the germline V gene, CDR1 is KGHDR and CDR2 is SFDVKD. Trimming took 0 bases from V and 5 from J, leaving 3 bases between them. The CDR3: CATSDLAETQYF. The DNA for the CDR3 is TGTGCCACCAGTGATTTGGCGGAGACCCAGTACTTC.

The chain links TRBV7-2 to TRBJ2-6, with D possibly being TRBD2 (5 bases). The CDR3 is 16 residues long. Trimming left V 3 bases short and J 2 bases short, with 11 bases between. Germline values: CDR1 SGHTA, CDR2 FQGNSA. The CDR3: CASSLGGQAGANVLTF. In DNA form, the CDR3 reads TGTGCCAGCAGCTTGGGCGGGCAGGCTGGGGCCAACGTCCTGACTTTC.

This sequence joins TRBV4-1 and TRBJ2-3; D ambiguous. Germline CDR1 MGHRA, CDR2 YSYEKL. The V and J ends lost 0 bases and 2 bases respectively, with 6 bases between them. The CDR3 runs to 14 residues. CDR3 DNA sequence: TGCGCCAGCAGCCAAGATCGACTCACAGATACGCAGTATTTT. Translated, it gives CASSQDRLTDTQYF.

V gene TRBV7-9 combines with J gene TRBJ2-1; 8 bases map to TRBD2. This CDR3 contains 15 residues. In germline, CDR1 is SEHNR, CDR2 FQNEAQ (reference sequence). Germline trimming cut 6 bases from V and 7 bases from J; bases unmatched to any gene: 11. Here the CDR3 reads CASREREGYQNEQFF. The CDR3, as DNA: TGTGCCAGCAGGGAACGGGAGGGCTACCAAAATGAGCAGTTCTTC. Using reference TRBV7-9 and TRBJ2-1 for the parts outside the CDR3, the full variable domain is DTGVSQNPRHKITKRGQNVTFRCDPISEHNRLYWYRQTLGQGPEFLTYFQNEAQLEKSRLLSDRFSAERPKGSFSTLEIQRTEQGDSAMYLCASREREGYQNEQFFGPGTRLTVL.

V usage is TRBV6-2 or TRBV6-3 and J usage is TRBJ1-1, with 7 bases that match TRBD1. The CDR3 length is 17 residues. The ends lost 4 bases at V and 7 bases at J; junction bases unmatched: 18. CDR1 and CDR2 from the germline V gene are MNHEY and SVGEGT. The DNA of the CDR3 is TGTGCCAGCAGTTCCCTTCCCACCAGGGGGACCCGCTATGAAGCTTTCTTT. It specifies CASSSLPTRGTRYEAFF.

This chain links TRBV30 with TRBJ1-1, with D possibly being TRBD1 (6 bases). The germline CDR1 and CDR2 sequences are GTSNPN and SVGIG (reference sequence). This CDR3 contains 11 residues. V lost 2 bases, J lost 5 bases, and 6 bases lay in between. CDR3 in DNA: TGTGCCTGGAGTACAGGGACTGAAGCTTTCTTT. As protein: CAWSTGTEAFF. The variable domain in full, completed from reference TRBV30 and TRBJ1-1, reads SQTIHQWPATLVQPVGSPLSLECTVEGTSNPNLYWYRQAAGRGLQLLFYSVGIGQISSEVPQNLSASRPQDRQFILSSKKLLLSDSGFYLCAWSTGTEAFFGQGTRLTVV.

This chain uses TRBV25-1 with TRBJ2-1; 8 bases map to TRBD1. Germline assignment: CDR1 MGHDK and CDR2 SYGVNS. The CDR3 spans 15 residues. J gave up 3 bases and V 3 bases, and 4 bases lay outside the gene matches. Here the CDR3 reads CASSEAGGNYNEQFF. The CDR3 nucleotides read TGTGCCAGCAGTGAGGCAGGGGGCAACTACAATGAGCAGTTCTTC.

The chain links TRBV7-7 to TRBJ2-3; possibly TRBD1 or TRBD2 for D (6 bases each). CDR1 SSHAT and CDR2 FNYEAQ come from the germline V gene (reference sequence). V shed 1 base and J shed 0 bases, with 8 bases lying between them. The CDR3 length is 15 residues. CDR3 in DNA: TGTGCCAGCAGCTTAGGGGGGGCTAGCACAGATACGCAGTATTTT. Its protein product is CASSLGGASTDTQYF.

The rearrangement uses TRBV6-5 and TRBJ1-1, with D maybe TRBD1 (5 bases). Trimming pared 2 bases from V and 4 bases from J, leaving 8 bases between. The germline gives CDR1 MNHEY, CDR2 SVGAGI. The CDR3 runs to 13 residues. This CDR3 reads CASSYPGGTEAFF. For the CDR3, the DNA is TGTGCCAGCAGTTACCCGGGGGGCACTGAAGCTTTCTTT.

The J gene is TRBJ2-1, the V gene TRBV9; D unresolved. Germline-derived CDR1 and CDR2 are SGDLS and YYNGEE. Trimming took 0 bases from V and 4 from J, leaving 5 bases between them. This CDR3 has 13 residues. CDR3 amino acids: CASSVDSYNEQFF. The DNA of the CDR3 is TGTGCCAGCAGCGTAGATAGTTACAATGAGCAGTTCTTC.

This clone has only a few counts. This chain joins TRBV5-4 and TRBJ1-4; 7 nucleotides line up with TRBD1. The CDR3 has 14 residues. V lost 0 bases, J lost 8 bases, and 4 bases stayed unmatched. The V gene's germline CDR1 is SGHNT and CDR2 YYREEE (reference sequence). The CDR3 DNA sequence: TGTGCCAGCAGCTTGGATGCCAGGGGGGAAAAACTGTTTTTT. Protein sequence: CASSLDARGEKLFF.

This rearrangement joins TRBV5-8 to TRBJ1-5; 8 positions agree with TRBD1. CDR3 length: 15 amino acids. Germline V lookup: CDR1 SGHTS, CDR2 YDEGEE. Trimming took 3 bases from V and 6 from J; bases not matched to a gene: 8. In nucleotides, the CDR3 is TGTGCCAGCAGCTACGCAGGGGGCCTCGTTCAGCCCCAGCATTTT. It is translated as CASSYAGGLVQPQHF. The entire variable domain, with the rest obtained from reference TRBV5-8 and TRBJ1-5, is as follows: EAGVTQSPTHLIKTRGQQATLRCSPISGHTSVYWYQQALGLGLQFLLWYDEGEERNRGNFPPRFSGRQFPNYSSELNVNALELEDSALYLCASSYAGGLVQPQHFGDGTRLSIL.

The rearrangement uses TRBV7-6 and TRBJ2-3; D is ambiguous. The CDR3 is made up of 12 amino acids. CDR1 is SGHVS and CDR2 is FNYEAQ in the germline V gene. Between the trimmed V and J ends, which lost 4 bases and 4 bases, there was a span of 6 bases. CDR3 sequence reads: CASSYLPDTQYF. CDR3 sequence (DNA): TGTGCCAGCAGCTACCTACCAGATACGCAGTATTTT.

This chain's CDR3 is CASSLGLSGNTIYF. The CDR3 DNA reads TGTGCCAGCAGCTTAGGTCTCTCTGGAAACACCATATATTTT. The chain couples TRBV7-2 to TRBJ1-3, with no clear D. The CDR3 length is 14 residues. Germline assignment: CDR1 SGHTA and CDR2 FQGNSA. V was clipped by 1 base and J by 0 bases, with 4 bases between them.

This clone was picked up a small number of times. The chain has TRBV6-5 and TRBJ2-1; no firm D call. Trimming left V 4 bases short and J 9 bases short, with 10 bases between. The CDR3 contains 12 residues. CDR1 and CDR2 (germline): MNHEY, SVGAGI. The CDR3 is CASSSAWGEQFF. CDR3 bases: TGTGCCAGCAGTTCGGCGTGGGGTGAGCAGTTCTTC.

V is TRBV7-2 and J is TRBJ2-2; TRBD1 is a possible D gene (6 bases). The V gene lost 1 base and the J gene lost 6 bases, with 15 bases spanning the gap. The CDR3 extends over 16 amino acids. Germline V gene sequence: CDR1 SGHTA, CDR2 FQGNSA. For the CDR3, the DNA is TGTGCCAGCAGCTTAGGAGGGGGAACAGGGTCCGGGGAGCTGTTTTTT. This translates into CASSLGGGTGSGELFF. Looking up the rest from reference TRBV7-2 and TRBJ2-2 gives the full variable domain: GAGVSQSPSNKVTEKGKDVELRCDPISGHTALYWYRQSLGQGLEFLIYFQGNSAPDKSGLPSDRFSAERTGGSVSTLTIQRTQQEDSAVYLCASSLGGGTGSGELFFGEGSRLTVL.

The V and J genes are TRBV28 and TRBJ1-1; D might be TRBD1 (6 bases). Looked up from germline, CDR1 is MDHEN and CDR2 is SYDVKM. The CDR3 runs to 14 residues. Trimming pared 6 bases from V and 3 bases from J, leaving 14 bases between. The CDR3 spells CASRPFDRYTEAFF. CDR3 in DNA: TGTGCCAGCAGGCCCTTCGACAGGTACACTGAAGCTTTCTTT. Drawing the rest from reference TRBV28 and TRBJ1-1, the complete variable domain is DVKVTQSSRYLVKRTGEKVFLECVQDMDHENMFWYRQDPGLGLRLIYFSYDVKMKEKGDIPEGYSVSREKKERFSLILESASTNQTSMYLCASRPFDRYTEAFFGQGTRLTVV.

The chain joins TRBV30 to TRBJ1-2; TRBD1 is a possible D gene (5 bases). V lost 1 base and J lost 8, with 14 bases in between. The length of the CDR3 is 13 residues. Germline CDR1 reads GTSNPN; CDR2 reads SVGIG (reference sequence). CDR3 in DNA: TGTGCCTGGAGTGGGGGGTCCTTCCCCGGCTACACCTTC. This encodes CAWSGGSFPGYTF.

This clone was detected a few times. The rearrangement uses TRBV11-2 and TRBJ1-5; D unclear. The CDR3 is 17 amino acids. Per the germline V gene, CDR1 is SGHAT and CDR2 is FQNNGV. The V and J ends lost 4 bases and 2 bases respectively, with 18 bases between them. The CDR3 reads CASSSLPKAMRNQPQHF. CDR3 bases: TGTGCCAGCAGCTCGCTACCGAAGGCTATGCGCAATCAGCCCCAGCATTTT.

V gene TRBV15 combines with J gene TRBJ2-5, with TRBD1 matching over 7 bases. V gave up 1 base and J gave up 2 bases; unmatched junction bases: 4. Germline CDR1 reads LNHNV; CDR2 reads YYDKDF (reference sequence). The CDR3 sequence is 15 residues long. This CDR3 reads CATSRATRGQETQYF. In nucleotides, the CDR3 is TGTGCCACCAGCAGAGCAACCAGGGGGCAAGAGACCCAGTACTTC.

This chain connects TRBV19 to TRBJ1-4; 7 nucleotides line up with TRBD1. Losses at the gene ends were 6 bases for V and 8 bases for J; bases not matched to a gene: 9. Per germline, CDR1 LNHDA and CDR2 SQIVND (reference sequence). CDR3 size: 14 residues. The CDR3 region has the DNA TGTGCCAGTAGCAACAGGGGTGTGAGCGAAAAACTGTTTTTT. Translating it yields CASSNRGVSEKLFF.